Listed below are T cell receptor beta chains from one sample, sequenced in a study of blood T cells in healthy people across ages. Using its own MiXCR run on the 5' RACE reads, TCRdb lists one record per CDR3 protein. The data contain about 680,000 distinct CDR3 sequences, 49% of them singletons. What was sequenced was blood. All receptors come from a woman aged 55-70 years in good health. CDR3s include the opening cysteine and the closing phenylalanine or tryptophan. D genes are given only for firm matches. Only some rows state a clone size, as once, few, many or a class for expanded clones.

abundance	j_gene	d_gene	v_gene	CDR3nt	CDR3aa
few	TRBJ2-1	TRBD1	TRBV5-1	TGCGCCAGCAGCAATCCGGGACAGAGATACAATGAGCAGTTCTTC	CASSNPGQRYNEQFF
NA	TRBJ2-1	TRBD2	TRBV4-1	TGCGCCAGCAAGACTAGCGGGGGGGCGGGGAATGAGCAGTTCTTC	CASKTSGGAGNEQFF
NA	TRBJ1-4	NA	TRBV18	TGTGCCAGCTCACCTGCGCTAGGGGACACCACCAATGAAAAACTGTTTTTT	CASSPALGDTTNEKLFF
NA	TRBJ2-7	NA	TRBV6-5	TGTGCCAGCAGTTACTCTCCCAGAGGTTCCTACGAGCAGTACTTC	CASSYSPRGSYEQYF
NA	TRBJ1-4	TRBD1	TRBV7-8	TGTGCCAGCAGCTTTTCGACAGGGGAAGGCGAAAAACTGTTTTTT	CASSFSTGEGEKLFF
many	TRBJ2-7	NA	TRBV5-1	TGCGCCAGCAGCTTGGTTGGAGACCCCTACGAGCAGTACTTC	CASSLVGDPYEQYF
NA	TRBJ1-6	NA	TRBV12-3/TRBV12-4	TGTGCCAGCAGGCCGAGGGGCAGGAATAATTCACCCCTCCACTTT	CASRPRGRNNSPLHF
NA	TRBJ2-6	NA	TRBV20-1	TGCAGTGCCGAGGACTCTGGGGCCAACGTCCTGACTTTC	CSAEDSGANVLTF
few	TRBJ2-7	NA	TRBV5-6	TGTGCCAGCAGCTTGAGGGTAGCCACCGAGCAGTACTTC	CASSLRVATEQYF
NA	TRBJ2-1	TRBD2	TRBV20-1	TGCAGTGCTCCTCGGACTAGCGGGAGGGGATACAATGAGCAGTTCTTC	CSAPRTSGRGYNEQFF
few	TRBJ2-3	NA	TRBV21-1	TGTGCCAGCAGTCAGACTAGCGGGGAACGAGATACGCAGTATTTT	CASSQTSGERDTQYF
NA	TRBJ2-3	TRBD1	TRBV12-3/TRBV12-4	TGTGCCAGCAGTTTAGGCAGGGGGTATGCAGATACGCAGTATTTC	CASSLGRGYADTQYF
NA	TRBJ1-2	NA	TRBV2	TGTGCCAGCAGTGGGACAGCTACTAACTATGGCTACACCTTC	CASSGTATNYGYTF
NA	TRBJ2-3	NA	TRBV20-1	TGCAGTGCTCTTCCGACTGGTACAGATACGCAGTATTTT	CSALPTGTDTQYF
NA	TRBJ1-1	NA	TRBV6-6	TGTGCCAGCTTAAGCGGGGAGAACACTGAAGCTTTCTTT	CASLSGENTEAFF
many	TRBJ2-1	NA	TRBV20-1	TGCAGTGGTCCTTTGGCACCCTCCGAATACAATGAGCAGTTCTTC	CSGPLAPSEYNEQFF
NA	TRBJ2-7	TRBD2	TRBV6-2/TRBV6-3	TGTGCCAGCAGTCACGGGACTAGCGGGAGGCACGAGCAGTACTTC	CASSHGTSGRHEQYF
NA	TRBJ2-3	NA	TRBV20-1	TGCAGTGCTAGAGATCAGAGGAACACAGATACGCAGTATTTT	CSARDQRNTDTQYF
NA	TRBJ2-7	NA	TRBV2	TGTGCCAGCAGTGATGGGGCAGGTATATTCTCCTACGAGCAGTACTTC	CASSDGAGIFSYEQYF
NA	TRBJ2-1	NA	TRBV6-1	TGTGCCAGCCAAGACAGAAAAAGCAACAATGAGCAGTTCTTC	CASQDRKSNNEQFF
NA	TRBJ1-5	NA	TRBV19	TGTGCCAGTAGCCAGGGGCCGGACCTCAATCAGCCCCAGCATTTT	CASSQGPDLNQPQHF
NA	TRBJ1-1	NA	TRBV27	TGTGCCAGCAGTTTCGAGTTGAACACTGAAGCTTTCTTT	CASSFELNTEAFF
few	TRBJ2-5	TRBD2	TRBV9	TGTGCCAGCAGCCCTGGACTAGCGGGTTTGGAGACCCAGTACTTC	CASSPGLAGLETQYF
NA	TRBJ2-4	TRBD1	TRBV4-1	TGCGCCAGCAGCCACCCCAGCTGGGACAGGGGAAACATTCAGTACTTC	CASSHPSWDRGNIQYF
NA	TRBJ2-1	TRBD2	TRBV15	TGTGCCACCAGCCGGGGACTAGCGAATAAATACAATGAGCAGTTCTTC	CATSRGLANKYNEQFF
NA	TRBJ1-1	TRBD1	TRBV6-5	TGTGCCAGCAGTTACTTCAGGGGACAGGGGGCGCTGGGCACTGAAGCTTTCTTT	CASSYFRGQGALGTEAFF
few	TRBJ2-3	TRBD1	TRBV6-1	TGTGCCAGCAGTCGGACAGGTTATTCAGATACGCAGTATTTT	CASSRTGYSDTQYF
NA	TRBJ2-7	TRBD1	TRBV2	TGTGCCAGCAGCGAGGACAGGCGCCGCTACGAGCAGTACTTC	CASSEDRRRYEQYF
once	TRBJ1-1	NA	TRBV5-5	TGTGCCAGCAGCTTGGTGCAGGGTGAAGGTGAAGCTTTCTTT	CASSLVQGEGEAFF
few	TRBJ2-7	TRBD2	TRBV3-1	TGTGCCAGCAGCCAAGTTCCGGGAGGAGTTTCCGAGCAGTACTTC	CASSQVPGGVSEQYF
NA	TRBJ2-7	NA	TRBV6-6	TGTGCCAGCATGGGGCCCCGGGGCGAGCAGTACTTC	CASMGPRGEQYF
NA	TRBJ2-7	TRBD1	TRBV20-1	TGCAGTGTTTCGACAGGGGTCTACGAGCAGTACTTC	CSVSTGVYEQYF
few	TRBJ2-5	TRBD2	TRBV27	TGTGCCAGCAGTGGGACTAGCGGGAGAGAGACCCAGTACTTC	CASSGTSGRETQYF
many	TRBJ2-3	TRBD2	TRBV20-1	TGCAGTGCTAGAGATCGGACTAGCGGGCGCACAGATACGCAGTATTTT	CSARDRTSGRTDTQYF
NA	TRBJ2-7	TRBD1	TRBV7-8	TGTGCCAGCAGCTTAGCGCTGGGACAGGCCTACGAGCAGTACTTC	CASSLALGQAYEQYF
large	TRBJ2-7	NA	TRBV27	TGTGCCAGCAGCCTGGGGAGAGGCTCCTACAATGAGCAGTACTTC	CASSLGRGSYNEQYF
NA	TRBJ1-1	NA	TRBV6-2/TRBV6-3	TGTGCCAGCAGTTTATCCCGGGTCCCTGAAGCTTTCTTT	CASSLSRVPEAFF
few	TRBJ1-1	TRBD1	TRBV20-1	TGCAGTGCTAGAGGGACAGGGGACACTGAAGCTTTCTTT	CSARGTGDTEAFF